This TCR beta chain was sequenced in a study of shared clonotypes between healthy human individuals. Study as a whole: Aged 18 to 49, the donors were a couple of women and a few men. Used for every donor were three CD4 naive, three CD4 memory, two CD8 naive and one CD8 memory plate.

Naive CD8 cells were CD45RO-negative, positively selected for CCR7, excluding terminally differentiated effector memory CD45RA+ cells. The protocol was immunoSEQ multiplex PCR, while the TCRdb copy is restricted to in-frame clones and leaves out a portion. The sample yields about 2.1 million clones, about 93% seen once. The CDR3 is made up of 15 amino acids. Germline V gene lookup returns CDR1 MGHRA and CDR2 YSYEKL. Trimming took off 1 base at V and 3 bases at J, with 12 bases between the two ends. The chain uses TRBV4-1 and TRBJ1-1, with D possibly TRBD1 on 5 matching bases. This sequence originates from a man aged 18 to 29 in good health. Some clones in this sample may be carry-over from other donors' samples. The sample was naive CD8+ T cells from PBMCs. CDR3 loop: CASSQAGRQYTEAFF. As DNA, the CDR3 is TGCGCCAGCAGCCAAGCAGGGCGGCAATACACTGAAGCTTTCTTT.